The present T cell receptor (beta chain) was sequenced within a study of technical replicates of blood from a handful of donors. Assay used: immunoSEQ multiplex PCR; TCRdb lists only in-frame clones, some missing. The sample comprises tens of thousands of clones, 81% of which are singletons, and around 4% rests with the top ten. This CDR3 is 14 amino acids long. Germline V lookup: CDR1 MNHNS, CDR2 SASEGT. With 6 bases clipped from V and 4 bases from J, the junction kept 8 bases outside the gene matches. Sequenced input: PBMCs. The TCR comes from a human donor in good health. Some clones in this sample may be carry-over from other donors' samples. This sequence joins TRBV6-1 and TRBJ2-5; 7 positions agree with TRBD1. The CDR3 reads CASSLTGIRETQYF. The DNA of the CDR3 is TGTGCCAGCAGCCTGACAGGGATTCGAGAGACCCAGTACTTC.